These 20 T cell receptor beta chains were sequenced from one sample in a study of cytomegalovirus exposure and HLA in healthy donors. PCR amplification relied on 60 Vbeta primers (plus 13 Jbeta primers). Some clones are missing from TCRdb's copy, which holds only in-frame ones; the method was immunoSEQ multiplex PCR. Its table lists about 87,000 clones. Sequencing input: PBMCs. All receptors derive from a man aged 50-59 years in good health and CMV-seropositive.

The chain links TRBV2 to TRBJ1-2; possible D gene TRBD1, 6 bases. Deletions cut 6 bases from V and 5 bases from J, with 16 bases between. Germline lookup yields CDR1 SNHLY and CDR2 FYNNEI. The CDR3 runs 14 residues. The CDR3 spells CASSLSGGKYGYTF. The CDR3 nucleotides are TGTGCCAGCAGCTTGTCGGGGGGCAAGTATGGCTACACCTTC. Based on the CDR3 plus reference TRBV2 and TRBJ1-2, the full variable domain is EPEVTQTPSHQVTQMGQEVILRCVPISNHLYFYWYRQILGQKVEFLVSFYNNEISEKSEIFDDQFSVERPDGSNFTLKIRSTKLEDSAMYFCASSLSGGKYGYTFGSGTRLTVV.

The J gene is TRBJ1-4, the V gene TRBV18; 8 bases map to TRBD1. The CDR3 contains 13 residues. The germline V gene has CDR1 KGHSH and CDR2 LQKENI. Trimming removed 3 bases from V and 12 bases from J; junction bases left unmatched: 6. The CDR3 loop reads CASSPPTGEELFF. The DNA of the CDR3 is TGTGCCAGCTCACCGCCGACAGGGGAGGAACTGTTTTTT.

The chain recombines TRBV14 with TRBJ2-5; D is possibly TRBD1 (5 bases). V gave up 0 bases and J gave up 7 bases, with 9 bases separating them. This CDR3 spans 13 amino acids. CDR1 is SGHDN, CDR2 FVKESK, per germline. CDR3 protein: CASSQEGVRTQYF. CDR3 nucleotides: TGTGCCAGCAGCCAAGAAGGGGTTCGGACCCAGTACTTC.

The chain carries TRBV18 and TRBJ1-1, with TRBD1 matching 9 bases. The CDR3 loop spans 15 amino acids. The germline CDR1 and CDR2 sequences are KGHSH and LQKENI. With 3 bases clipped from V and 2 bases from J, the junction kept 4 bases outside the gene matches. CDR3 sequence (DNA): TGTGCCAGCTCACCGAAAACAGGGGGCAACACTGAAGCTTTCTTT. It specifies CASSPKTGGNTEAFF.

This chain uses TRBV4-2 with TRBJ1-6; D is unclear. Germline V lookup: CDR1 LGHNA, CDR2 YNFKEQ. Trimming cost V 6 bases and J 0 bases, with 6 bases left between them. The CDR3 spans 14 residues. The CDR3, as DNA: TGTGCCAGCAGGGGGAGCTCCTATAATTCACCCCTCCACTTT. Translation: CASRGSSYNSPLHF.

The rearrangement joins TRBV7-9 to TRBJ2-7; TRBD1 might be the D (5 bases). Germline values: CDR1 SEHNR, CDR2 FQNEAQ (reference sequence). The CDR3 length is 12 residues. Between the trimmed V and J ends, which lost 5 bases and 6 bases, there was a span of 11 bases. CDR3 DNA: TGTGCCAGCAGCCGACAGAACCTCGAGCAGTACTTC. It translates to CASSRQNLEQYF.

The V and J genes are TRBV5-6 and TRBJ2-3; a possible D gene is TRBD2 (5 bases). Trimming left V 1 base short and J 0 bases short, with 12 bases between. The germline V gene has CDR1 SGHDT and CDR2 YYEEEE. This CDR3 spans 16 amino acids. The CDR3 region is CASSLLLASSTDTQYF. CDR3 DNA sequence: TGTGCCAGCAGCTTGTTGCTAGCCTCTAGCACAGATACGCAGTATTTT.

V is TRBV18 and J is TRBJ1-1; D unclear. Germline V gene lookup returns CDR1 KGHSH and CDR2 LQKENI. V was pared by 1 base and J by 5 bases, with 14 bases between. The CDR3 is 15 amino acids. This CDR3 is CASSPLSSTGTEAFF. CDR3 nucleotide sequence: TGTGCCAGCTCACCACTTTCTTCGACTGGGACTGAAGCTTTCTTT. Complete variable domain (other parts from reference TRBV18 and TRBJ1-1): NAGVMQNPRHLVRRRGQEARLRCSPMKGHSHVYWYRQLPEEGLKFMVYLQKENIIDESGMPKERFSAEFPKEGPSILRIQQVVRGDSAAYFCASSPLSSTGTEAFFGQGTRLTVV.

The chain combines TRBV4-1 with TRBJ1-4, with no clear D. Deletions cut 4 bases from V and 7 bases from J, with 10 bases between. The CDR3 is made up of 13 amino acids. Germline-derived CDR1 and CDR2 are MGHRA and YSYEKL. The CDR3 DNA reads TGCGCCAGCAGCCCCTACGGTATTGAAAAACTGTTTTTT. Its translation is CASSPYGIEKLFF.

V and J are TRBV27 and TRBJ1-2; 8 bases agree with TRBD1. The CDR3 consists of 14 residues. V was pared by 2 bases and J by 11 bases, with 10 bases of the junction left unmatched. The germline CDR1 and CDR2 sequences are MNHEY and SMNVEV (reference sequence). The CDR3 sequence is CASSLPDDRGRYTF. CDR3 nucleotide sequence: TGTGCCAGCAGTTTACCAGATGACAGGGGAAGGTACACCTTC.

V gene TRBV28 combines with J gene TRBJ1-1; tentative D call: TRBD1 (5 bases). V was trimmed by 5 bases and J by 1 base, leaving 8 bases between them. Germline CDR1 and CDR2: MDHEN and SYDVKM. The CDR3 contains 13 residues. The CDR3: CASSLTGNTEAFF. The CDR3 nucleotides are TGTGCCAGCAGTCTAACAGGGAACACTGAAGCTTTCTTT.

The V call is TRBV4-2, the J call TRBJ2-1; D is uncertain. Per the germline V gene, CDR1 is LGHNA and CDR2 is YNFKEQ. Trimming removed 1 base at V and 5 bases at J, with 15 bases between. The CDR3 totals 16 residues. CDR3 protein: CASSQAERQNDNEQFF. The DNA for the CDR3 is TGTGCCAGCAGCCAAGCGGAGCGCCAAAACGACAATGAGCAGTTCTTC.

The CDR3 DNA is TGTGCTAGTGGTTTAGGCAGCGTCTCTGGAAACACCATATATTTT. It yields the protein CASGLGSVSGNTIYF. The chain combines TRBV12-5 with TRBJ1-3; D gene unclear. V lost 3 bases and J 0 bases, leaving 9 bases between the germline ends. This CDR3 has 15 residues. Germline CDR1 is LGHNT and CDR2 is FRNRAP.

The gene calls are TRBV19 and TRBJ1-4; 9 positions agree with TRBD1. The CDR3 has 14 residues. Germline loops: CDR1 LNHDA, CDR2 SQIVND (reference sequence). The V and J ends lost 4 bases and 5 bases, in that order; junction bases with no gene match: 2. The CDR3 nucleotides are TGTGCCAGTAGTACTGACAGGGGGAATGAAAAACTGTTTTTT. The encoded protein is CASSTDRGNEKLFF.

A note on this clone: The sample has other DNA sequences that encode this CDR3 too. This chain joins TRBV7-2 and TRBJ2-1; 12 bases line up with TRBD2. V lost 4 bases, J lost 5 bases, and 3 bases stayed unmatched. Per the germline V gene, CDR1 is SGHTA and CDR2 is FQGNSA. The CDR3 has 15 amino acids. The CDR3 DNA sequence: TGTGCCAGCAGCTCCCGGACTAGCGGGAACAATGAGCAGTTCTTC. Translated: CASSSRTSGNNEQFF.

The V call is TRBV29-1, the J call TRBJ2-7; 12 bases line up with TRBD2. Per germline, CDR1 SQVTM and CDR2 ANQGSEA. V dropped 0 bases and J dropped 3; count of bases not matched to a gene: 6. CDR3 length: 16 residues. In nucleotides, the CDR3 is TGCAGCGTTGAAGATCCCAAACTAGCGGGAGGCTACGAGCAGTACTTC. It specifies CSVEDPKLAGGYEQYF.

This rearrangement joins TRBV9 to TRBJ2-3, with D possibly TRBD2 on 6 matching bases. With 1 base removed from V and 0 bases from J, the gap between germline ends came to 9 bases. From germline, CDR1 is SGDLS and CDR2 YYNGEE. This CDR3 is 15 amino acids long. The CDR3 region has the DNA TGTGCCAGCAGCGTACTAAGCGGGAGCACAGATACGCAGTATTTT. The encoded protein is CASSVLSGSTDTQYF.

V gene TRBV5-1 combines with J gene TRBJ1-5; D remains unclear. Deletions cut 0 bases from V and 9 bases from J, with 10 bases between. Germline-derived CDR1 and CDR2 are SGHRS and YFSETQ. CDR3 length: 13 residues. In DNA form, the CDR3 reads TGCGCCAGCAGCTTGGCGGGGTCCAGGCCCCAGCATTTT. It translates to CASSLAGSRPQHF. The whole variable domain, remainder taken from reference TRBV5-1 and TRBJ1-5, is KAGVTQTPRYLIKTRGQQVTLSCSPISGHRSVSWYQQTPGQGLQFLFEYFSETQRNKGNFPGRFSGRQFSNSRSEMNVSTLELGDSALYLCASSLAGSRPQHFGDGTRLSIL.

The rearrangement links TRBV30 to TRBJ1-1; TRBD1 agrees at 7 bases. Trimming at V came to 2 bases and at J to 6 bases, leaving 6 bases not matched to a gene. Germline V lookup: CDR1 GTSNPN, CDR2 SVGIG (reference sequence). CDR3 length: 13 residues. CDR3 in amino acids: CAWSRQGLSEAFF. CDR3 nucleotide sequence: TGTGCCTGGAGTAGACAGGGATTGTCTGAAGCTTTCTTT.

The J gene is TRBJ2-1, the V gene TRBV4-1; 11 bases map to TRBD2. V lost 3 bases to trimming and J lost 3 bases; unmatched junction nucleotides: 1. The germline V gene encodes CDR1 MGHRA and CDR2 YSYEKL. The CDR3 covers 15 residues. The chain's CDR3 is CASSQGLADYNEQFF. The CDR3 DNA sequence: TGCGCCAGCAGCCAGGGACTAGCGGACTACAATGAGCAGTTCTTC.